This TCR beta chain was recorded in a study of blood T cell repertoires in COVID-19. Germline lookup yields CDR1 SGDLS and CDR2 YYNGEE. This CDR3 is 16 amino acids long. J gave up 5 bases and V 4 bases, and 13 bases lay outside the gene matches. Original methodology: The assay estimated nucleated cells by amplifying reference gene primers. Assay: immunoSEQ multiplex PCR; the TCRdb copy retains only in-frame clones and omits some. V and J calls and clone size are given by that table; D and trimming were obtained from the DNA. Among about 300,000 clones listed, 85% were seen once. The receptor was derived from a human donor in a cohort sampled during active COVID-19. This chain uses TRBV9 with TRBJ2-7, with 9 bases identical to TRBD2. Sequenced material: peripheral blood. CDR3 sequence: CASSRGLREGVHEQYF. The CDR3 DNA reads TGTGCCAGCAGCAGAGGGTTGCGGGAGGGGGTCCACGAGCAGTACTTC.